This T cell receptor (beta chain) was sequenced during a study of cytomegalovirus exposure and HLA in healthy donors (dated by TCRdb to 2016 to 2017). Notes on the research overall: An earlier analysis of approximately 590 of the donors reported approximately 270 Gb of sequence data and 117 million unique TCR beta sequences from 190 million or so T cells. Of the approximately 400 genotyped donors, 65% to 90% were placed in the genetic ancestry cluster associated with self-reported Caucasian donors. Approximately 300 gigabases of sequencing data and around 80 million unique TCR sequences made up an early release that covered some 640 HLA-typed donors. The aim of the study was to test whether cataloging public T cell receptors could identify signatures of past pathogen exposure. A later genetic analysis took genome-wide SNP genotypes for about 65% of the 666 donors and used that subset as a discovery cohort. The study profiled the T cell repertoires of 500 to 800 subjects by immunosequencing and related them to cytomegalovirus serostatus. Because of strong linkage in the cohort, four to six DR-DQ haplotypes were treated as single units for association and clustering. Among some 410 genotyped donors of the cohort, an average of approximately 240,000 unique TCR beta nucleotide sequences was sequenced per donor, of which roughly 18% were non-productive. Both class I and class II loci were covered by HLA typing, at four-digit resolution. In addition to the first cohort of around 670 subjects, a separate validation cohort of approximately 130 different subjects was used. To decide whether each TCR beta V gene segment behaved as functional or pseudogenic, an earlier analysis of some 600 of the donors relied on high-throughput TCR beta sequencing. The number of donors typed differed by locus, with roughly 620-640 for A, B, C, DRB1 and DQB1, about 500 for DQA1, over 600 for DPA1, and around 460 for DPB1. To study patterns of TCR occurrence, a later analysis re-analyzed previously published TCR beta repertoires from around 660 donors and added high-resolution HLA genotyping. Every repertoire in the discovery cohort had been generated on one and the same sequencing platform. Rather than drawing on any new phenotypic data, the later analysis identified candidate immune exposures from TCR beta sequences and the way those sequences occurred across donors. High-throughput TCR immunosequencing, statistical association of individual TCRs with disease status, and machine learning were combined to predict cytomegalovirus infection status. Donor age, sex, ethnicity and CMV serostatus were compiled alongside the repertoire data.

This clone was recorded once. The target of this receptor is not known. No base quality information exists; no much larger clone differs at one position. The cohort consisted of 670 or so healthy bone marrow donors. At the time of sampling, every cohort member was nominally healthy, though immune exposures that went unrecorded were likely present. The donor tested CMV seropositive, placing the donor among the roughly 300 seropositive members of the cohort. Each donor provided a peripheral blood sample, and peripheral blood mononuclear cells were used for TCR beta sequencing. The Qiagen DNeasy Blood Extraction Kit was used to extract genomic DNA from the blood cell samples. What the study reported, not specific to this receptor: Only TCR beta chains were sequenced in this cohort, and the absence of alpha or paired-chain data limited detectable features. Because HLA typing was unavailable for some donors at each locus, only the typed subset was used in association tests. Because counts were too low, under 20 rarely observed V segments, including chromosome 9 orphons, were left out of the earlier analysis of approximately 500 of the donors. In an earlier analysis of approximately 590 of the donors, most TCR beta V segments appeared in productive rearrangements about 87% or about 30% of the time, broadly matching IMGT annotations. In vitro tests confirmed that a few of the cytomegalovirus-associated TCR beta chains recognize cytomegalovirus antigens. The study gave a list of over 150 TCR beta chains associated with cytomegalovirus. Some IMGT-functional V segments, including TRBV6-2 and TRBV6-3, could not be distinguished by the 87-base-pair reads and were therefore excluded. A further reported finding was that TCR beta sequences accurately predicted the HLA-A and HLA-B alleles for most subjects in the first cohort. The authors suggested that the approach could potentially be generalized to other disease states and immunological phenotypes. While some public TCRs were present in many individuals, most TCR sequences turned up only very rarely across donors. The presence/absence analyses assumed that sequencing depth was roughly uniform across donors, and that assumption may not be true. According to a later analysis, parvovirus B19, influenza, CMV and Epstein-Barr virus appeared linked to several top co-occurrence clusters. A later genetic analysis reported fewer N-insertions in productive TCRs among donors in an Asian-associated ancestry cluster than the 666-donor mean. CMV serostatus was the only immune exposure information available for the cohort. Assigning TCR associations to individual alleles was difficult when HLA alleles, especially DR and DQ, strongly co-occurred. In a later genetic analysis, a missense DCLRE1C variant was associated with V-gene and J-gene trimming of TCR beta chains, and the association was replicated in an independent cohort. According to a later analysis, most CMV-associated TCR beta chains appeared to be HLA-restricted, and the HLA associations seemed to be driven largely by CMV exposure. In a later analysis, HLA-associated TCR beta chains showed more clonal expansion and lower generation probabilities than non-associated chains that were equally common. A later analysis found that TCR association rates varied across HLA loci, with DRB1 alleles showing the most associated TCRs and HLA-C alleles the fewest. A group of highly shared sequence variants was considered likely to be a technical artifact of the sequencing pipeline. Linkage disequilibrium might explain the correlated functional status among segregating V segments, but an unknown experimental factor could not be excluded. A later analysis associated about 17,000 TCR beta sequences with specific HLA alleles at a false discovery rate of 0.05. The classifier was reported to diagnose cytomegalovirus status with high specificity and sensitivity in both the original cohort and the validation cohort.

V is cut by 4 bases and J by 7 bases, and the space between the germline ends is 15 bases. The germline V gene encodes CDR1 SGDLS and CDR2 YYNGEE. The CDR3 goes from the cysteine to the phenylalanine over 14 residues. The retained sequence is limited to the CDR3, 42 bases, with the frame set at the first base. Receptor amplification or capture employed the immunoSEQ multiplex PCR assay. For the multiplex PCR, a mixture combining 60 forward primers for TCR Vbeta segments and 13 reverse primers for TCR Jbeta segments was used. The CDR3 region of rearranged TCR beta genes was amplified from genomic DNA with a multiplex PCR assay. The amplified TCR beta libraries were sequenced on the Illumina HiSeq System as 87-base-pair reads. The authors' analysis ran thus. A later analysis tallied some 79 million unique TCR beta chains across the approximately 670 repertoires, and about 12 million of those chains were shared by two or more donors. Raw reads were error-corrected and collapsed into unique sequences by a nearest-neighbor algorithm in which closely related sequences were merged to remove PCR and sequencing errors. V, D and J gene segments were assigned by aligning CDR3 sequences to IMGT reference sequences. For a sequence to be retained, a match of at least six nucleotides to both a V gene segment and a J gene segment was required. Rearrangements were called productive when the CDR3 lacked stop codons and stayed in frame with V and J; all others were non-productive. CDR3 was defined by IMGT convention, running from the second conserved V-encoded cysteine to the conserved J-encoded phenylalanine. The earlier analysis of about 620 of the donors excluded sequences that lacked an unambiguous match to a single V gene segment. An earlier analysis of several hundred of the donors called V segments functional above 56.7% productive rearrangements and segregating when the between-donor standard deviation exceeded 5%. A statistical classification framework was developed to diagnose cytomegalovirus status using the catalog of TCR beta chain sequences. A later analysis assigned V and J genes by comparing TCR nucleotide sequences with IMGT/GENE-DB human TR gene sequences. A later analysis assigned CDR3 sequences and most-parsimonious VDJ recombination scenarios with the TCRdist pipeline. In a later analysis, each TCR beta chain was defined by its CDR3 amino acid sequence together with its V-gene family, and reads lacking a unique V-gene family were excluded. In a later analysis, a few hundred highly shared, low-generation-probability nucleotide sequences were removed to address suspected cross-contamination and a sequencing artifact. A later analysis calculated a clonal expansion index for each public chain from normalized within-repertoire ranks of inferred template counts. In a later analysis, generation probabilities were computed using a VDJ recombination model fitted to out-of-frame rearrangements, and the results were checked against IGoR. In a later analysis, TCR-TCR, TCR-HLA and TCR-CMV co-occurrence was scored with hypergeometric tests, and a repertoire-size bias correction was applied to TCR pairs. A later analysis estimated false discovery rates by permuting HLA or CMV assignments 20 times. In a later analysis, co-occurring TCRs were grouped using DBSCAN, with TCRdist sequence similarity added in when clustering inside HLA-allele-positive subsets. Repertoires with fewer than 30,000 or more than 120,000 public chains were left out of co-occurrence clustering, as were a few repertoires with anomalous nucleotide sharing. Drawn from immuneACCESS, this table holds only the in-frame rearrangements with V and J called that TCRdb kept. Clones are partly lost; checked studies trace under half to an unresolved V gene and leave the rest unexplained. Clone size and the V and J calls come from that table; the DNA yielded D and trimming. For this sample the table gives 100,000 to 150,000 clones, of which more than 65% were detected only once. More than 4% of the sample is held by the ten biggest clonotypes.

The receptor was derived from a male donor in good health and CMV-seropositive. The chain couples TRBV9 to TRBJ2-4, and perhaps TRBD1 as D gene, on 6 matching bases. Sequences were obtained from PBMCs. The CDR3 region reads CASSTWTDPNIQYF. Read as DNA, the sequence is TGTGCCAGCAGCACGTGGACAGACCCGAACATTCAGTACTTC.